Listed below are T cell receptor beta chains from one sample, sequenced in a study of blood T cells in healthy people across ages. TCRdb re-derived calls from the 5' RACE reads in MiXCR, one entry per CDR3 protein. Of roughly 860,000 distinct CDR3 sequences listed, 60% to 80% are singletons. Sequencing input: blood. The receptor set was obtained from a man aged 25-40 years in good health. Both conserved end residues are part of each CDR3. Fields, in order: clone size, J gene, V gene, CDR3 protein. Rows give clone size only sometimes, using once, few, many, or a class for an expanded clone.

clone size: NA
J gene: TRBJ2-1
V gene: TRBV7-3
CDR3 protein: CASSLTTSGWNEQFF

clone size: few
J gene: TRBJ1-6
V gene: TRBV7-2
CDR3 protein: CASSLERNSPLHF

clone size: NA
J gene: TRBJ2-1
V gene: TRBV14
CDR3 protein: CASSQTFRNEQFF

clone size: NA
J gene: TRBJ2-1
V gene: TRBV29-1
CDR3 protein: CSVAVSSYYNEQFF

clone size: NA
J gene: TRBJ2-1
V gene: TRBV6-1
CDR3 protein: CASRWNEQFF

clone size: once
J gene: TRBJ2-4
V gene: TRBV29-1
CDR3 protein: CSVSTGENIQYF

clone size: few
J gene: TRBJ2-3
V gene: TRBV15
CDR3 protein: CATSRDPRREQYF

clone size: NA
J gene: TRBJ1-2
V gene: TRBV12-3/TRBV12-4
CDR3 protein: CASSFGTGGYGYTF

clone size: NA
J gene: TRBJ1-4
V gene: TRBV6-1
CDR3 protein: CASSPPVGTGAPTNEKLFF

clone size: NA
J gene: TRBJ2-5
V gene: TRBV4-1
CDR3 protein: CASSPTGDPGETQYF

clone size: NA
J gene: TRBJ2-5
V gene: TRBV7-3
CDR3 protein: CASSSGNRGETQYF

clone size: NA
J gene: TRBJ2-3
V gene: TRBV11-2
CDR3 protein: CASSLNTRYF

clone size: NA
J gene: TRBJ2-3
V gene: TRBV20-1
CDR3 protein: CSAPIPLAGGADTQYF

clone size: NA
J gene: TRBJ2-1
V gene: TRBV27
CDR3 protein: CASNPSGGRLNEQFF

clone size: NA
J gene: TRBJ1-2
V gene: TRBV29-1
CDR3 protein: CSVPGTGGRGSYGYTF

clone size: NA
J gene: TRBJ2-3
V gene: TRBV20-1
CDR3 protein: CSERATGEWLTDTQYF

clone size: NA
J gene: TRBJ2-7
V gene: TRBV21-1
CDR3 protein: CASSKCTTESSYEQYF